This entry concerns a single T cell receptor (beta chain). Its antigen remains undetermined. No base quality information exists; no much larger clone differs at one position. This specimen belongs to a study of shared clonotypes between healthy human individuals (dated by TCRdb to about 2020). About the full investigation: The cohort comprised a couple of women and a few men aged 18 to 49 years. To estimate repertoire size and how much clonotype sharing occurs between individuals, the study deeply sequenced the blood TCR repertoires of five healthy adults. Different laboratories and diverse techniques were used to prepare libraries and sequence TCR repertoires, to increase sequencing depth and limit assay-specific biases. Per donor, three plates each were used for CD4 naive and CD4 memory, two for CD8 naive, and one for CD8 memory. Between about 0.85 and 8.9 billion PBMCs per donor were obtained by leukapheresis.

Here is what the overall study found, with its caveats: When a few donors were compared, the shared fraction of clonotypes was roughly 4.8% for naive CD4, about 4% for naive CD8, more than 2% for memory CD4, and roughly 0.4% for memory CD8. Pairwise subsampling led to the expectation that sequencing depth would affect the degree of clonotype sharing among donors. The genetic and exposure-history diversity represented was limited by the small number of donors. Naive subsets generally had larger estimated clonotype richness than memory subsets did. Clonotypes shared by all four sorted-subset donors showed higher generation probabilities than non-shared clonotypes. Even with the large sequencing depth, rarefaction of the sorted-subset datasets indicated that sequencing was incomplete. Sampling was restricted to blood, and TCR repertoires in tissue are likely to differ from TCR repertoires in blood.

Using the deep immunoSEQ assay, multiplex PCR amplified TCR CDR3 regions from genomic DNA. For each cell subset, the extracted genomic DNA was distributed evenly across all wells of several immunoSEQ 96-well plates, and each plate served as one replicate. For sorted subsets, each replicate PCR was loaded with 200 ng genomic DNA, equivalent to 25,000 to 35,000 T cell genomes. Purified libraries were quantified with a Qubit 3.0 fluorometer, sized on a Bioanalyzer 2100, and re-quantified with the KAPA Library Quantification kit. Each immunoSEQ 96-well plate was sequenced on its own single-read 150-cycle Illumina NextSeq 550 flow cell. The authors processed their data as follows. Because only junctional sequences without quality scores were contained in the immunoSEQ output, filtering matching that applied to full-length reads could not be performed. To assign V/J genes and CDR3, sequences were annotated against IMGT germline references using PyIR, a Python wrapper for IgBLAST v1.9. Reads with weak V/J assignments (E-value above 1e-6), missing CDR3, stop codons, out-of-frame junctions, or ambiguous translated residues were removed. V3J clonotypes were defined as sequences sharing an identical inferred V gene, J gene, and CDR3 amino acid sequence. Percentage overlap between repertoires was calculated by dividing the number of shared unique clonotypes by the size of the smaller repertoire. Repertoire richness was assessed with RTK rarefaction, the Chao1 estimator, and Recon v2.1 estimates of unobserved clonotypes. Generation probabilities were computed with OLGA for all TCRbeta clonotypes obtained by the gDNA method from four donors. Entries here come from immuneACCESS through TCRdb and include only in-frame sequences with V and J called. Some clones fail to appear in such tables; in the studies checked, an unresolved V gene covers under half of the shortfall, and the cause of the remainder is unknown. That table furnishes V, J and clone size, whereas the DNA furnished D and trimming. In all, the sample holds some 320,000 clones, and around 86% of those were seen once. The ten largest clones add up to around 15% of the sample.

V is trimmed back by 4 bases and J by 8 bases, and the junction contains 7 bases that no gene match accounts for. As encoded in the germline V gene, CDR1 is SGHVS while CDR2 is FQNEAQ. Its CDR3 holds 15 amino acids, cysteine through phenylalanine. CDR3 DNA only is kept here, 45 bases in frame from base 1. Healthy HIV-negative adults with no recently reported acute infections or vaccinations were included as donors. Only Caucasian adults living in Nashville, Tennessee, USA were represented among the donors. CD8 memory samples were composed of magnetically selected CD45RO+ cells combined with CCR7-negative CD45RA+ effector memory (TemRA) cells. After blood collection by leukapheresis, PBMCs were isolated using Ficoll-Histopaque density gradient centrifugation and then cryopreserved in the vapor phase of liquid nitrogen. Analytical flow cytometry was used to check the purity and quantity of each magnetically sorted T cell population. Genomic DNA was isolated from each sorted fraction and quantified by UV absorbance on a Nanodrop 2000c.

The chain joins TRBV7-8 to TRBJ2-1, and 11 junction bases match TRBD2. The specimen sequenced was memory CD8+ T cells sorted from blood. Reading the label with the study, this specimen's cell subset or site is: CD45RO+ cells pooled with CCR7-negative TemRA cells. The TCR comes from a man aged 18 to 29 in good health. The DNA sequence is TGTGCCAGCAGCTCCGGGACTAGCGGAGGAGATGAGCAGTTCTTC. This yields the protein CASSSGTSGGDEQFF. Joined to the reference TRBV7-8 and TRBJ2-1 proteins, this CDR3 gives the full variable domain: GAGVSQSPRYKVAKRGQDVALRCDPISGHVSLFWYQQALGQGPEFLTYFQNEAQLDKSGLPSDRFFAERPEGSVSTLKIQRTQQEDSAVYLCASSSGTSGGDEQFFGPGTRLTVL.